What follows are 15 T cell receptor beta chains derived from one specimen sequenced in a study of Ad26.COV2.S vaccination and SARS-CoV-2 variants. Generated by immunoSEQ multiplex PCR, the TCRdb table keeps only in-frame clones and is missing some. The data contain fewer than 500,000 clones, 90% of them seen just once; the ten biggest clones take up 4.3%. The treatment was: around 19 received Ad26.COV2.S at low or high dose, single or two shots; about 5 received placebo; per-sample allocation not given. Day 63 after the first injection of vaccine or placebo was the sampling time. This material consisted of peripheral blood, taken in a trial of Ad26.COV2.S vaccine versus placebo. Receptor source: a person between 18 and 65 years old who received the Ad26.COV2.S COVID-19 vaccine or a placebo.

The chain links TRBV15 to TRBJ2-1; 12 nucleotides match TRBD2. Germline-derived CDR1 and CDR2 are LNHNV and YYDKDF (reference sequence). V lost 3 bases, J lost 8 bases, and 5 bases stayed unmatched. This CDR3 region has 15 residues. The DNA for the CDR3 is TGTGCCACCAGCAGGACTAGCGGGAGTACCTATGAGCAGTTCTTC. It encodes CATSRTSGSTYEQFF. Supplemented by reference TRBV15 and TRBJ2-1, the full variable domain reads DAMVIQNPRYQVTQFGKPVTLSCSQTLNHNVMYWYQQKSSQAPKLLFHYYDKDFNNEADTPDNFQSRRPNTSFCFLDIRSPGLGDTAMYLCATSRTSGSTYEQFFGPGTRLTVL.

The chain combines TRBV19 with TRBJ2-7; D possibly corresponds to TRBD2 (5 bases). The CDR3 length is 18 residues. Germline lookup yields CDR1 LNHDA and CDR2 SQIVND (reference sequence). V lost 3 bases and J lost 2, with 23 bases in between. CDR3 in amino acids: CASSIRGVGGRAPYEQYF. CDR3 coding DNA: TGTGCCAGTAGTATCCGAGGAGTCGGCGGGCGCGCTCCCTACGAGCAGTACTTC.

The chain employs TRBV19 and TRBJ2-2; D gene unclear. CDR3 length: 14 residues. V dropped 1 base and J dropped 3 bases, with 6 bases sitting between them. Germline-derived CDR1 and CDR2 are LNHDA and SQIVND (reference sequence). The DNA of the CDR3 is TGTGCCAGTAGTATAGCCAGAGACACCGGGGAGCTGTTTTTT. It codes for CASSIARDTGELFF.

The chain is built from TRBV6-2 or TRBV6-3 and TRBJ1-2, with 8 nucleotides matching TRBD1. The CDR3 sequence is 16 residues long. Germline lookup yields CDR1 MNHEY and CDR2 SVGEGT. Trimming at V came to 6 bases and at J to 7 bases, leaving 16 bases not matched to a gene. The CDR3 region has the DNA TGTGCCAGCAGCCTATCCCACCGGGACAGGTACGGTGGCTACACCTTC. This gives the protein CASSLSHRDRYGGYTF.

This rearrangement joins TRBV9 to TRBJ2-1; no reliable D call. V lost 0 bases to trimming and J lost 8 bases, with 12 bases between them. The length of the CDR3 is 14 residues. Germline assignment: CDR1 SGDLS and CDR2 YYNGEE. The CDR3 here is CASSVEEFGYEQFF. In nucleotides, the CDR3 is TGTGCCAGCAGCGTAGAGGAGTTTGGCTATGAGCAGTTCTTC.

This sequence joins TRBV23-1 and TRBJ1-2; 9 nucleotides line up with TRBD1. TRBV23-1 is an ORF for which the function is uncertain. The CDR3 is 10 amino acids. This CDR3 is CADRGYGYTF. CDR3 sequence (DNA): TGCGCTGACAGGGGGTATGGCTACACCTTC.

V gene TRBV5-1 combines with J gene TRBJ2-3; 13 bases map to TRBD2. J was trimmed by 2 bases and V by 1 base; bases with no gene match: 1. Germline lookup yields CDR1 SGHRS and CDR2 YFSETQ. The CDR3 is 16 amino acids. The CDR3, as DNA: TGCGCCAGCAGCTTGACTAGCGGGAGGGACACAGATACGCAGTATTTT. Protein: CASSLTSGRDTDTQYF.

Points on this clone: Other DNA sequences in the same sample also yield this CDR3. This chain connects TRBV6-6 to TRBJ2-5, with unresolved D. This CDR3 has 12 residues. The V gene's germline CDR1 is MNHNY and CDR2 SVGAGI (reference sequence). V lost 2 bases, J lost 4 bases, and 5 bases lay in between. The CDR3 here is CASSYRGETQYF. As DNA, the CDR3 is TGTGCCAGCAGTTACAGAGGAGAGACCCAGTACTTC.

The gene calls are TRBV28 and TRBJ1-5; 7 nucleotides match TRBD1. CDR1 MDHEN and CDR2 SYDVKM come from the germline V gene. With 3 bases clipped from V and 3 bases from J, the junction kept 11 bases outside the gene matches. CDR3 size: 17 residues. For the CDR3, the DNA is TGTGCCAGCAGTTTTGGTATTCTGACAGGGCCCAATCAGCCCCAGCATTTT. This codes for CASSFGILTGPNQPQHF.

The chain joins TRBV7-9 to TRBJ2-2; either TRBD1 or TRBD2 may fit D (5 bases each). Trimming pared 4 bases from V and 6 bases from J, leaving 21 bases between. CDR3 length equals 17 residues. In germline, CDR1 is SEHNR, CDR2 FQNEAQ (reference sequence). Written as DNA, the CDR3 is TGTGCCAGCAGCTCGAGATTGCTGGGACGGAGCTCCGGGGAGCTGTTTTTT. It yields the protein CASSSRLLGRSSGELFF.

The chain is built from TRBV5-1 and TRBJ1-1; D is perhaps TRBD1 (6 bases). The V gene lost 4 bases and the J gene lost 1 base, with 11 bases spanning the gap. CDR1 and CDR2 from the germline V gene are SGHRS and YFSETQ. This CDR3 is built from 14 residues. The CDR3 bases are TGCGCCAGCAGCCTCCCACAGGGGAACACTGAAGCTTTCTTT. Translating it yields CASSLPQGNTEAFF. The full variable domain, with the rest looked up from reference TRBV5-1 and TRBJ1-1, is KAGVTQTPRYLIKTRGQQVTLSCSPISGHRSVSWYQQTPGQGLQFLFEYFSETQRNKGNFPGRFSGRQFSNSRSEMNVSTLELGDSALYLCASSLPQGNTEAFFGQGTRLTVV.

The V call is TRBV7-9, the J call TRBJ2-1; 8 bases line up with TRBD2. The germline V gene encodes CDR1 SEHNR and CDR2 FQNEAQ (reference sequence). The CDR3 contains 12 residues. V gave up 5 bases and J gave up 9 bases; unmatched junction bases: 3. The CDR3 protein is CASSQTSAEQFF. In DNA form, the CDR3 reads TGTGCCAGCAGCCAGACTAGCGCTGAGCAGTTCTTC.

V and J are TRBV29-1 and TRBJ2-3; 8 nucleotides align to TRBD2. This CDR3 spans 15 amino acids. Unmatched junction bases numbered 3, after V lost 1 base and J lost 0 bases. Looked up from germline, CDR1 is SQVTM and CDR2 is ANQGSEA. CDR3 nucleotides: TGCAGCGTTGAAGGGCCTAGCGGGAGCACAGATACGCAGTATTTT. Translated: CSVEGPSGSTDTQYF.

This sequence joins TRBV7-2 and TRBJ2-2; 10 positions match TRBD2. V shed 0 bases and J 2 bases; nucleotides not matched to a gene: 6. The CDR3 runs 18 residues. Germline lookup yields CDR1 SGHTA and CDR2 FQGNSA. The chain's CDR3 is CASSLAPTSGENTGELFF. CDR3 DNA sequence: TGTGCCAGCAGCTTAGCACCAACTAGCGGGGAAAACACCGGGGAGCTGTTTTTT.

The sample holds a few counts of this clone. This rearrangement joins TRBV19 to TRBJ1-1, with a weak D call TRBD1 (6 bases). The CDR3 spans 15 residues. V shed 7 bases and J shed 4 bases, with 19 bases lying between them. Germline CDR1 LNHDA, CDR2 SQIVND (reference sequence). The CDR3 region is CASIYPGAGGTEAFF. CDR3 nucleotides: TGTGCCAGTATTTACCCAGGGGCGGGTGGCACTGAAGCTTTCTTT. Full variable domain (remainder filled in from reference TRBV19 and TRBJ1-1): DGGITQSPKYLFRKEGQNVTLSCEQNLNHDAMYWYRQDPGQGLRLIYYSQIVNDFQKGDIAEGYSVSREKKESFPLTVTSAQKNPTAFYLCASIYPGAGGTEAFFGQGTRLTVV.